The 31 T cell receptor beta chains in this list originate from one sample, sequenced in a study of post-analysis software for immune sequencing data. No cognate antigen is known for these TCRs. The library was made from cDNA and included unique molecular identifiers. TCRdb ran MiXCR on the PCR reads and lists one entry per CDR3 protein. The sample lists 750,000 to 950,000 distinct CDR3 sequences; roughly 50% were seen once. Study-wide findings and caveats: Four to six TRBV segments appeared more often in patients than in controls, and TRBV5-6, TRBV5-1 and TRBV20-1 were among these.

Sequencing input: blood. Receptors originate from a girl aged 10 to 17 with multiple sclerosis.

The rearrangement links TRBV29-1 to TRBJ1-2; D is ambiguous. The germline V and J ends were trimmed by 3 bases and 0 bases, with 8 bases remaining between them. The CDR3 contains 13 residues. Looked up from germline, CDR1 is SQVTM and CDR2 is ANQGSEA. The CDR3 loop is CSVESVPNYGYTF. CDR3 coding DNA: TGCAGCGTTGAGTCAGTTCCTAACTATGGCTACACCTTC.

This clonotype was picked up a small number of times. The rearrangement uses TRBV29-1 and TRBJ1-2; D is ambiguous. The germline V gene has CDR1 SQVTM and CDR2 ANQGSEA. Between the trimmed V and J ends, which lost 2 bases and 3 bases, there was a span of 7 bases. CDR3 length: 12 residues. For the CDR3, the DNA is TGCAGCGTTGAAAGGCCAGACTATGGCTACACCTTC. The encoded protein is CSVERPDYGYTF.

This clonotype was counted between two and nine times. This chain connects TRBV5-1 to TRBJ2-7; 8 bases match TRBD1. The J call may be incorrect, as the DNA end agrees better with TRBJ2-5. CDR3 size: 14 residues. Per germline, CDR1 SGHRS and CDR2 YFSETQ. Here the CDR3 reads CASSFQGASETQYF. Written as DNA, the CDR3 is TGCGCCAGCAGCTTTCAGGGGGCCAGTGAGACCCAGTACTTC.

V gene TRBV7-9 combines with J gene TRBJ2-1, with D maybe TRBD2 (6 bases). This CDR3 has 15 residues. V was trimmed by 6 bases and J by 2 bases, leaving 14 bases between them. Germline CDR1 SEHNR, CDR2 FQNEAQ (reference sequence). The CDR3 here is CASRDYRRAYNEQFF. The DNA of the CDR3 is TGTGCCAGCAGGGACTACAGGCGAGCCTACAATGAGCAGTTCTTC.

This chain joins TRBV4-1 and TRBJ2-5, with D possibly being TRBD2 (5 bases). Trimming pared 0 bases from V and 7 bases from J, leaving 12 bases between. The germline gives CDR1 MGHRA, CDR2 YSYEKL. CDR3 length: 14 amino acids. CDR3 sequence (DNA): TGCGCCAGCAGCCAAGAACTAGTTTGGGGGACCCAGTACTTC. Amino acid sequence: CASSQELVWGTQYF.

The chain has TRBV12-3 or TRBV12-4 and TRBJ2-5; TRBD2 is a possible D gene (7 bases). V gave up 7 bases and J gave up 11 bases, with 20 bases separating them. The CDR3 contains 13 residues. The DNA for the CDR3 is TGTGCCAGCACCCGGAGAGAAGGGGGAGGGCAGTACTTC. Translated, it gives CASTRREGGGQYF.

This clonotype showed up just a few times. This chain joins TRBV6-4 and TRBJ1-2; 9 bases align to TRBD1. V was pared by 5 bases and J by 4 bases, with 8 bases of the junction left unmatched. Germline V CDR1 and CDR2: MRHNA, SNTAGT. The CDR3 covers 15 residues. CDR3 DNA: TGTGCCAGCAGTCCCGGGACAGGGACATCCTATGGCTACACCTTC. It encodes CASSPGTGTSYGYTF.

The chain uses TRBV7-2 and TRBJ1-2; 9 bases are shared with TRBD1. V lost 5 bases and J lost 4; bases outside the gene matches: 5. Per germline, CDR1 SGHTA and CDR2 FQGNSA. This CDR3 contains 14 residues. The CDR3 is CASSTGGLGYGYTF. CDR3 nucleotides: TGTGCCAGCAGCACAGGGGGCCTCGGCTATGGCTACACCTTC. Combining the CDR3 with reference TRBV7-2 and TRBJ1-2 gives the whole variable domain GAGVSQSPSNKVTEKGKDVELRCDPISGHTALYWYRQSLGQGLEFLIYFQGNSAPDKSGLPSDRFSAERTGGSVSTLTIQRTQQEDSAVYLCASSTGGLGYGYTFGSGTRLTVV.

The chain has TRBV20-1 and TRBJ2-3; possible D gene TRBD2, 7 bases. The germline V gene encodes CDR1 DFQATT and CDR2 SNEGSKA (reference sequence). V was cut by 4 bases and J by 5 bases, with 16 bases left in between. The CDR3 length is 14 residues. The CDR3 region has the DNA TGCAGTGCTACGGGCCGGGGGGCTCAAGATACGCAGTATTTT. This codes for CSATGRGAQDTQYF.

This clonotype was seen a few times. The rearrangement uses TRBV2 and TRBJ2-1, with TRBD1 identical over 9 bases. Per the germline V gene, CDR1 is SNHLY and CDR2 is FYNNEI. Losses at the gene ends were 6 bases for V and 2 bases for J; bases not matched to a gene: 5. The CDR3 is 15 residues long. The CDR3 region has the DNA TGTGCCAGCAGCACAGGGGGCGGGACCTACAATGAGCAGTTCTTC. It codes for CASSTGGGTYNEQFF.

This sequence joins TRBV10-3 and TRBJ2-4; 8 bases agree with TRBD1. With 6 bases clipped from V and 5 bases from J, the junction kept 0 bases outside the gene matches. The germline gives CDR1 ENHRY, CDR2 SYGVKD. The CDR3 runs 12 residues. CDR3 bases: TGTGCCATCAGGGACAGGGAAAACATTCAGTACTTC. This sequence encodes CAIRDRENIQYF.

V and J are TRBV5-1 and TRBJ2-7, with 11 bases fitting TRBD2. Germline CDR1 is SGHRS and CDR2 is YFSETQ. Trimming removed 4 bases from V and 5 bases from J; junction bases left unmatched: 8. The CDR3 is 15 amino acids. The chain's CDR3 is CASSVSGREYDEQYF. CDR3 coding DNA: TGCGCCAGCAGCGTTAGCGGGAGGGAGTATGACGAGCAGTACTTC.

The chain carries TRBV7-3 and TRBJ2-5, with D perhaps matching TRBD1 (6 bases). Looked up from germline, CDR1 is SGHTA and CDR2 is FQGTGA. This CDR3 is built from 16 residues. The V and J ends lost 2 bases and 2 bases respectively, with 15 bases between them. The CDR3 DNA reads TGTGCCAGCAGCTTATGGGGGCCTACAGGGCAAGAGACCCAGTACTTC. This sequence encodes CASSLWGPTGQETQYF. Complete variable domain (other parts from reference TRBV7-3 and TRBJ2-5): GAGVSQTPSNKVTEKGKYVELRCDPISGHTALYWYRQSLGQGPEFLIYFQGTGAADDSGLPNDRFFAVRPEGSVSTLKIQRTERGDSAVYLCASSLWGPTGQETQYFGPGTRLLVL.

The chain has TRBV7-8 and TRBJ2-4; a possible D gene is TRBD2 (7 bases). The J call may be wrong; the DNA end is better matched by TRBJ2-7. CDR3 length: 17 residues. Per the germline V gene, CDR1 is SGHVS and CDR2 is FQNEAQ. In DNA form, the CDR3 reads TGTGCCAGCAGCCTGTGGCGGGGGATTGCAGGGGTTGACGAGCAGTACTTC. Translating gives CASSLWRGIAGVDEQYF.

The chain joins TRBV12-3 or TRBV12-4 to TRBJ2-1; TRBD2 aligns across 8 bases. The J segment lost 6 bases and the V segment lost 6 bases, leaving 10 bases of the junction unmatched. The CDR3 has 15 amino acids. In nucleotides, the CDR3 is TGTGCCAGCAGACAGAGCGGGAGTGGTGGCAATGAGCAGTTCTTC. It encodes CASRQSGSGGNEQFF.

This clonotype was picked up one time. The chain uses TRBV7-3 and TRBJ2-5; 8 bases align to TRBD1. The trim removed 3 bases at V and 1 base at J, leaving 4 bases unmatched. Germline V gene lookup returns CDR1 SGHTA and CDR2 FQGTGA. The CDR3 consists of 15 residues. CDR3 in amino acids: CASSLWTGTQETQYF. CDR3 DNA: TGTGCCAGCAGCTTGTGGACAGGGACCCAAGAGACCCAGTACTTC. Complete variable domain (other parts from reference TRBV7-3 and TRBJ2-5): GAGVSQTPSNKVTEKGKYVELRCDPISGHTALYWYRQSLGQGPEFLIYFQGTGAADDSGLPNDRFFAVRPEGSVSTLKIQRTERGDSAVYLCASSLWTGTQETQYFGPGTRLLVL.

This clonotype was picked up one time. The chain carries TRBV5-1 and TRBJ2-1; the match to TRBD2 covers 10 bases. The junction had 6 bases not matched to a gene; V was cut back by 2 bases and J by 4 bases. The CDR3 is 16 amino acids. Germline loops: CDR1 SGHRS, CDR2 YFSETQ. The CDR3 sequence is CASSFISGRSYNEQFF. The CDR3 coding sequence is TGCGCCAGCAGCTTTATTAGCGGGAGGTCTTACAATGAGCAGTTCTTC.

This rearrangement joins TRBV10-3 to TRBJ2-7; 7 bases map to TRBD1. In germline, CDR1 is ENHRY, CDR2 SYGVKD. V lost 3 bases and J lost 3; bases outside the gene matches: 8. The CDR3 length is 15 residues. This CDR3 reads CAISDSSRDSYEQYF. DNA of the CDR3: TGTGCCATCAGTGATTCGTCCCGGGACAGCTACGAGCAGTACTTC.

The CDR3 DNA is TGTGCCAGCAGCCCTGGTTTAGGGTATGGCTACACCTTC. As protein: CASSPGLGYGYTF. This chain links TRBV7-3 with TRBJ1-2, with D hard to call. The CDR3 runs to 13 residues. Trimming shortened V by 5 bases and J by 5 bases, and 12 bases separated the two germline ends. Germline CDR1 is SGHTA and CDR2 is FQGTGA.

The chain joins TRBV29-1 to TRBJ2-7; TRBD1 is a possible D gene (6 bases). Looked up from germline, CDR1 is SQVTM and CDR2 is ANQGSEA. V lost 3 bases and J lost 2, with 8 bases in between. The CDR3 contains 12 residues. The chain's CDR3 is CSVESGAYEQYF. The CDR3 region has the DNA TGCAGCGTTGAGTCAGGGGCCTACGAGCAGTACTTC.

The rearrangement joins TRBV20-1 to TRBJ2-1; D unresolved. V was pared by 3 bases and J by 4 bases, with 16 bases between. Germline values: CDR1 DFQATT, CDR2 SNEGSKA (reference sequence). The CDR3 totals 15 residues. DNA of the CDR3: TGCAGTGCTAGCCCAGCGAGGAGCAGTTACAATGAGCAGTTCTTC. This encodes CSASPARSSYNEQFF.

This sequence joins TRBV10-1 and TRBJ2-7, with a tentative D call TRBD1 (5 bases). CDR1 and CDR2 from the germline V gene are WNHNN and SYGVQD (reference sequence). This CDR3 has 14 amino acids. Trimming stripped 6 bases from V and 1 base from J, with 13 bases between. The CDR3 nucleotides are TGCGCCAGCAGCGTGGCAGGGAAGTCCTACGAGCAGTACTTC. This gives the protein CASSVAGKSYEQYF.

This clonotype was seen more than once but under ten times. V gene TRBV11-2 combines with J gene TRBJ2-7; D is uncertain. The CDR3 runs to 13 residues. V shed 5 bases and J shed 2 bases, with 10 bases lying between them. From germline, CDR1 is SGHAT and CDR2 FQNNGV. CDR3 DNA: TGTGCCAGCAGCCCTAATACTGCCTACGAGCAGTACTTC. Protein: CASSPNTAYEQYF.

J is TRBJ2-5 and V is TRBV20-1; 10 nucleotides line up with TRBD1. V was clipped by 5 bases and J by 11 bases; unmatched bases: 20. The CDR3 covers 16 residues. Germline V CDR1 and CDR2: DFQATT, SNEGSKA (reference sequence). Written as DNA, the CDR3 is TGCAGTGCTCTCTCCCCCGGGACAGGGGTATACAATGAGCAGTACTTC. Translated, it gives CSALSPGTGVYNEQYF.

J is TRBJ2-5 and V is TRBV7-8, with 7 bases matching TRBD1. The V gene's germline CDR1 is SGHVS and CDR2 FQNEAQ. The CDR3 runs to 17 residues. J gave up 2 bases and V 4 bases, and 13 bases lay outside the gene matches. CDR3 nucleotides: TGTGCCAGCAGCTCCTACTTCGGGACAGATAAACAAGAGACCCAGTACTTC. As protein: CASSSYFGTDKQETQYF.

The V and J genes are TRBV3-1 and TRBJ2-7; TRBD2 matches 10 bases. Matching the DNA end better, TRBJ2-1 makes the J call doubtful. The length of the CDR3 is 15 residues. Germline CDR1 and CDR2: LGHDT and YNNKEL (reference sequence). CDR3 residues: CASRPGLAETNEQFF. Written as DNA, the CDR3 is TGTGCCAGCAGGCCTGGACTAGCGGAGACCAATGAGCAGTTCTTC.

In this sample, this clonotype turned up once. V usage is TRBV24-1 and J usage is TRBJ2-5, with 10 bases lining up with TRBD1. V was clipped by 4 bases and J by 1 base; unmatched bases: 5. The CDR3 runs 16 residues. Germline assignment: CDR1 KGHDR and CDR2 SFDVKD. The CDR3 nucleotides read TGTGCCACCAGTGAGACCGGGACAGGGGCCCAAGAGACCCAGTACTTC. As protein: CATSETGTGAQETQYF.

V and J are TRBV7-2 and TRBJ2-7; 8 bases are shared with TRBD2. The end of the DNA fits TRBJ2-5 better, so the J call may be wrong. The CDR3 is made up of 18 amino acids. Germline CDR1 is SGHTA and CDR2 is FQGNSA. CDR3 nucleotide sequence: TGTGCCAGCAGCTCATACCCGTTCGCGGGGGGTCGTGAAGAGACCCAGTACTTC. It yields the protein CASSSYPFAGGREETQYF.

This clonotype was counted a few times. The chain uses TRBV5-5 and TRBJ1-2; unclear D gene. Trimming took off 2 bases at V and 1 base at J, with 12 bases between the two ends. The CDR3 totals 15 residues. The germline V gene has CDR1 SGHKS and CDR2 YYEKEE (reference sequence). This chain's CDR3 is CASSFAQTVNYGYTF. CDR3 bases: TGTGCCAGCAGCTTTGCCCAGACTGTTAACTATGGCTACACCTTC. Combining the CDR3 with reference TRBV5-5 and TRBJ1-2 gives the whole variable domain DAGVTQSPTHLIKTRGQQVTLRCSPISGHKSVSWYQQVLGQGPQFIFQYYEKEERGRGNFPDRFSARQFPNYSSELNVNALLLGDSALYLCASSFAQTVNYGYTFGSGTRLTVV.

This chain links TRBV20-1 with TRBJ2-7, with 8 bases fitting TRBD2. The V gene's germline CDR1 is DFQATT and CDR2 SNEGSKA (reference sequence). The length of the CDR3 is 14 residues. V dropped 4 bases and J dropped 1; count of bases not matched to a gene: 6. The CDR3 bases are TGCAGTGCTATTAGCGGGGAGGGTTCCTACGAGCAGTACTTC. This gives the protein CSAISGEGSYEQYF.

This clonotype appeared a few times. This CDR3 is CARSLAGNSYEQYF. The CDR3 nucleotides read TGTGCCAGGTCACTAGCGGGTAACTCCTACGAGCAGTACTTC. V usage is TRBV7-9 and J usage is TRBJ2-4, with TRBD2 matching over 9 bases. The end of the DNA fits TRBJ2-7 better, so the J call may be wrong. The CDR3 sequence is 14 residues long. The germline V gene has CDR1 SEHNR and CDR2 FQNEAQ (reference sequence).